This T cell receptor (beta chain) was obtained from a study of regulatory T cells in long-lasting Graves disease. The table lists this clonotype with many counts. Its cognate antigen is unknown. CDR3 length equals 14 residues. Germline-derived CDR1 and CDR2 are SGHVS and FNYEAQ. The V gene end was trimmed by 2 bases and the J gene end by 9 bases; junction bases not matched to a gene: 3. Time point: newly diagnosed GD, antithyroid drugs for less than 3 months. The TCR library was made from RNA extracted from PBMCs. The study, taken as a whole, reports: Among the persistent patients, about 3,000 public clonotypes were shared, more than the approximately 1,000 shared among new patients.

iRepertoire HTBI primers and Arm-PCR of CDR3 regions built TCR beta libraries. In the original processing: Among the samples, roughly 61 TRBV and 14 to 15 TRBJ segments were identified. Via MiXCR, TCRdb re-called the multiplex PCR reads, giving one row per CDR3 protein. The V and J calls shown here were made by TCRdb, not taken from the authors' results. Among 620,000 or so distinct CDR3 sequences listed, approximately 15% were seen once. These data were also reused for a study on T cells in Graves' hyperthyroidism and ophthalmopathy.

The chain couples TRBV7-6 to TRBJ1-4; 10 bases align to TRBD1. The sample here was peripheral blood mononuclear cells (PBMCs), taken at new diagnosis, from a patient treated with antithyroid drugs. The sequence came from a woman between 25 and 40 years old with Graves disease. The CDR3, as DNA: TGTGCCAGCAGCTTATCGGGACAGGGGAAAAAACTGTTTTTT. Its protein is CASSLSGQGKKLFF.